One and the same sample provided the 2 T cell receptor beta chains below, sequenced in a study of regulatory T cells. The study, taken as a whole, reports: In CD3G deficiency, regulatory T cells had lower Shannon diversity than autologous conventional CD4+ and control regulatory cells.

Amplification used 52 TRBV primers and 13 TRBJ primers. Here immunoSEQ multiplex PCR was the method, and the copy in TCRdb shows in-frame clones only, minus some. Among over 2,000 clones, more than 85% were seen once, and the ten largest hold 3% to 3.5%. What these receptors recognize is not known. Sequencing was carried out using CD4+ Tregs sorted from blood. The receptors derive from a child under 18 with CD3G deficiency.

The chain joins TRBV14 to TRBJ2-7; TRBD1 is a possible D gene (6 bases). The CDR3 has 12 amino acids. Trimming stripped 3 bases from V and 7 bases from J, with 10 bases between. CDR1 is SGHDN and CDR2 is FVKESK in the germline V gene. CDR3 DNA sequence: TGTGCCAGCAGCCACTCGAGGGGGGAGCAGTACTTC. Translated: CASSHSRGEQYF. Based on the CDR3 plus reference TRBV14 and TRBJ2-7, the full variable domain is EAGVTQFPSHSVIEKGQTVTLRCDPISGHDNLYWYRRVMGKEIKFLLHFVKESKQDESGMPNNRFLAERTGGTYSTLKVQPAELEDSGVYFCASSHSRGEQYFGPGTRLTVT.

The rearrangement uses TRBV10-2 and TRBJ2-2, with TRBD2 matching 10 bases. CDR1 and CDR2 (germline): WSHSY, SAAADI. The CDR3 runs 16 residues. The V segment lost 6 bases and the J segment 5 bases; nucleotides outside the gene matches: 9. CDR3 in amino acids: CASRGDLAGVTGELFF. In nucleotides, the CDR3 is TGCGCCAGCAGGGGAGACCTAGCGGGAGTTACCGGGGAGCTGTTTTTT.